These 2 T cell receptor beta chains were sequenced from one sample in a study of shared clonotypes between healthy human individuals. Some clones are missing from TCRdb's copy, which holds only in-frame ones; the method was immunoSEQ multiplex PCR. The table shows about 680,000 clones, with about 90% occurring only once. Naive CD8 isolation took CD45RO-negative cells positively selected for CCR7 and excluded terminally differentiated effector memory CD45RA+ cells. The sample consisted of naive CD8+ T cells sorted from blood. The receptors derive from a man aged 25-45 years in good health.

The chain uses TRBV5-4 and TRBJ2-7, with TRBD2 matching over 7 bases. The V and J ends lost 1 base and 0 bases, in that order; junction bases with no gene match: 7. The CDR3 sequence is 16 residues long. The germline gives CDR1 SGHNT, CDR2 YYREEE (reference sequence). The CDR3 DNA reads TGTGCCAGCAGCTTGCCGGGGGGAGGTTCCTCCTACGAGCAGTACTTC. This sequence encodes CASSLPGGGSSYEQYF.

The rearrangement joins TRBV4-1 to TRBJ2-2; the match to TRBD2 covers 11 bases. Trimming took 2 bases from V and 7 from J; bases not matched to a gene: 6. This CDR3 has 16 amino acids. Germline V lookup: CDR1 MGHRA, CDR2 YSYEKL. The CDR3 nucleotides are TGCGCCAGCAGCCAACTAGCGGGAGGATTTTTCGGGGAGCTGTTTTTT. It specifies CASSQLAGGFFGELFF.